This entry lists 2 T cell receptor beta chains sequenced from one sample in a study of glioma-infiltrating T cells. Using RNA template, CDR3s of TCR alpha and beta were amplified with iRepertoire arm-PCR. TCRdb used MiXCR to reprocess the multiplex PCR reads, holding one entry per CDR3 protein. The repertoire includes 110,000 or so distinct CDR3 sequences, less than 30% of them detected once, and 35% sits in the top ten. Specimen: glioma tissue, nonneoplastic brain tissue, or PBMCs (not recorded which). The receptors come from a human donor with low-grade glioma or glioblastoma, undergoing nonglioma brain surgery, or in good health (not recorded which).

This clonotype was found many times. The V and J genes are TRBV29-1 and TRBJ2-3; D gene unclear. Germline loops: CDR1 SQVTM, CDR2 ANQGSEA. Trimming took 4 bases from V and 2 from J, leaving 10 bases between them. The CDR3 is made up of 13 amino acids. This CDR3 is CSVVGSFTDTQYF. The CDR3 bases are TGCAGCGTTGTCGGGTCGTTCACAGATACGCAGTATTTT.

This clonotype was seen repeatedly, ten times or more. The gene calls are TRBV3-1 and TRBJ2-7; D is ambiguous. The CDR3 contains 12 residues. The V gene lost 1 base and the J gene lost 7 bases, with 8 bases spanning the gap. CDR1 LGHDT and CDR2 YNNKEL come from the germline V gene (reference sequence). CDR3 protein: CASSQGPHEQYF. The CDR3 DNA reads TGTGCCAGCAGCCAAGGCCCTCATGAGCAGTACTTC.